These 27 T cell receptor beta chains originate from one sample sequenced in a study of regulatory T cells in long-lasting Graves disease. The time point denotes: newly diagnosed GD, antithyroid drugs for less than 3 months. PBMC-extracted RNA yielded the TCR library. In building TCR beta libraries, iRepertoire HTBI primers were used together with Arm-PCR of CDR3 regions. MiXCR, run by TCRdb on the multiplex PCR reads, gives a single entry per CDR3 protein. The top ten clones hold 35% to 45% of a sample with about 320,000 distinct CDR3 sequences, 18% of them seen once. The sample was peripheral blood mononuclear cells (PBMCs), taken at new diagnosis, from a patient treated with antithyroid drugs. The receptors come from a female donor with Graves disease.

A note on this clonotype: A read error may explain this, as a much larger clone is one base away. This chain uses TRBV7-9 with TRBJ1-1; 7 bases are shared with TRBD1. From germline, CDR1 is SEHNR and CDR2 FQNEAQ (reference sequence). This CDR3 is 14 amino acids long. V shed 6 bases, J shed 1 base, and the junction held 5 bases outside the gene matches. The CDR3 protein is CASSWGQTNTEAFF. The CDR3 DNA reads as TGTGCCAGCAGTTGGGGACAGACGAACACTGAAGCTTTCTTT.

V is TRBV28 and J is TRBJ1-5, with TRBD1 identical over 10 bases. V shed 4 bases, J shed 5 bases, and the junction held 14 bases outside the gene matches. This CDR3 comprises 18 residues. Germline V lookup: CDR1 MDHEN, CDR2 SYDVKM. CDR3 sequence reads: CASSWKLDGTGVHQPQHF. In DNA form, the CDR3 reads TGTGCCAGCAGTTGGAAATTGGATGGGACAGGGGTTCATCAGCCCCAGCATTTT.

This clonotype was observed at least ten times. The V call is TRBV2, the J call TRBJ2-3; no clear D gene. With 3 bases removed from V and 8 bases from J, the gap between germline ends came to 21 bases. Germline assignment: CDR1 SNHLY and CDR2 FYNNEI. The CDR3 totals 16 residues. The DNA of the CDR3 is TGTGCCAGCAGTGAGATCAGGACCGGAACCCATGGTACGCAGTATTTT. This sequence encodes CASSEIRTGTHGTQYF. The full variable domain, its missing parts supplied by reference TRBV2 and TRBJ2-3, is EPEVTQTPSHQVTQMGQEVILRCVPISNHLYFYWYRQILGQKVEFLVSFYNNEISEKSEIFDDQFSVERPDGSNFTLKIRSTKLEDSAMYFCASSEIRTGTHGTQYFGPGTRLTVL.

This clonotype showed up many times. The rearrangement joins TRBV20-1 to TRBJ2-7; 10 nucleotides line up with TRBD2. Germline CDR1 DFQATT, CDR2 SNEGSKA (reference sequence). CDR3 size: 15 residues. V gave up 0 bases and J gave up 4 bases; unmatched junction bases: 6. The CDR3 is CSARDPLAGVYEQYF. In DNA, the CDR3 is TGCAGTGCTAGAGATCCCCTAGCGGGAGTATACGAGCAGTACTTC.

This clonotype was observed at least ten times. The V gene is TRBV11-2, the J gene TRBJ2-2; possible D gene TRBD2, 6 bases. CDR3 length equals 16 residues. V dropped 5 bases and J dropped 6 bases, with 19 bases sitting between them. The germline CDR1 and CDR2 sequences are SGHAT and FQNNGV. The CDR3 protein is CASSPVGGKPAGELFF. As DNA, the CDR3 is TGTGCCAGCAGCCCTGTGGGGGGAAAACCGGCCGGGGAGCTGTTTTTT.

The rearrangement uses TRBV10-1 and TRBJ2-1, with 8 bases identical to TRBD1. This CDR3 region has 13 residues. Germline assignment: CDR1 WNHNN and CDR2 SYGVQD (reference sequence). V lost 3 bases and J lost 7; bases outside the gene matches: 2. The CDR3 nucleotides read TGCGCCAGCAGTGACAGGGGGCAAAATGAGCAGTTCTTC. Protein product: CASSDRGQNEQFF.

This clonotype was observed a few times. The chain joins TRBV7-9 to TRBJ2-7; tentatively, D is TRBD2 (6 bases). CDR3 size: 14 residues. Germline V lookup: CDR1 SEHNR, CDR2 FQNEAQ (reference sequence). The V end was cut by 4 bases, the J end by 5 bases, with 15 bases between. As DNA, the CDR3 is TGTGCCAGCAGCTCCAGTGGCGGGAACCACGAGCAGTACTTC. The encoded protein is CASSSSGGNHEQYF.

This rearrangement joins TRBV2 to TRBJ2-1, with D possibly matching TRBD1 (8 bases). Trimming cost V 0 bases and J 9 bases, with 18 bases left between them. The germline V gene encodes CDR1 SNHLY and CDR2 FYNNEI. The CDR3 covers 16 residues. The DNA for the CDR3 is TGTGCCAGCAGTGAAGCGCAGATACAGGGGGGGTTTGAGCAGTTCTTC. Residues: CASSEAQIQGGFEQFF.

This clonotype appeared many times. This chain connects TRBV6-5 to TRBJ2-3, with 8 bases that match TRBD1. The CDR3 spans 19 residues. CDR1 MNHEY and CDR2 SVGAGI come from the germline V gene. Germline trimming cut 2 bases from V and 3 bases from J; bases unmatched to any gene: 16. CDR3 nucleotide sequence: TGTGCCAGCAGTTACATCTGGGGCAGGGGGCGATTGAGTACAGATACGCAGTATTTT. This sequence encodes CASSYIWGRGRLSTDTQYF.

The V and J genes are TRBV6-5 and TRBJ2-7; 7 positions match TRBD1. There are 14 residues in the CDR3. Germline V gene sequence: CDR1 MNHEY, CDR2 SVGAGI. V shed 2 bases and J 7 bases; nucleotides not matched to a gene: 8. CDR3: CASSYGTANREQYF. DNA of the CDR3: TGTGCCAGCAGTTACGGGACAGCTAACCGGGAGCAGTACTTC.

The chain recombines TRBV5-1 with TRBJ2-7, with D possibly TRBD1 on 6 matching bases. CDR3 size: 17 residues. Germline-derived CDR1 and CDR2 are SGHRS and YFSETQ. V shed 1 base and J shed 0 bases, with 17 bases lying between them. The CDR3, as DNA: TGCGCCAGCAGCTTGACTCAGGACAGCAGGAGCTCCTACGAGCAGTACTTC. Residues: CASSLTQDSRSSYEQYF.

Ten or more counts support this clonotype. The rearrangement links TRBV18 to TRBJ2-7, with D possibly TRBD2 on 5 matching bases. The CDR3 length is 14 residues. Germline CDR1 is KGHSH and CDR2 is LQKENI. The V and J ends lost 2 bases and 5 bases respectively, with 13 bases between them. The CDR3 DNA reads TGTGCCAGCTCACCATTGTGGGAGTGGAACGAGCAGTACTTC. This sequence encodes CASSPLWEWNEQYF.

This clonotype occurred a few times. CDR3 nucleotides: TGTGCCAGCAGCTTAATGCTGCTCGACAGGGGCCCTGAGACCCAGTACTTC. Translated: CASSLMLLDRGPETQYF. The rearrangement joins TRBV11-2 to TRBJ2-5, with 8 bases fitting TRBD1. Germline lookup yields CDR1 SGHAT and CDR2 FQNNGV. The CDR3 has 17 residues. V shed 2 bases and J 5 bases; nucleotides not matched to a gene: 13.

With respect to this clonotype: With a much larger clone just one base away, this may be a read error. The V call is TRBV12-3 or TRBV12-4, the J call TRBJ2-2, with 11 bases identical to TRBD2. The CDR3 length is 19 residues. The CDR3 region is CASSLARLAGITDTGKLFF. The CDR3 DNA is TGTGCCAGCAGTTTAGCTCGACTAGCGGGGATCACCGACACCGGGAAGCTGTTTTTT.

This clonotype has more than one count but fewer than ten. The chain combines TRBV29-1 with TRBJ2-3; 7 positions match TRBD2. CDR3 length equals 15 residues. Trimming removed 3 bases from V and 3 bases from J; junction bases left unmatched: 9. CDR1 is SQVTM, CDR2 ANQGSEA, per germline. The CDR3 loop reads CSVDGVRESTDTQYF. The CDR3 region has the DNA TGCAGCGTTGACGGGGTGCGGGAGAGTACAGATACGCAGTATTTT.

This clonotype was seen repeatedly, ten times or more. This chain links TRBV2 with TRBJ2-1; 8 positions match TRBD2. CDR1 is SNHLY, CDR2 FYNNEI, per germline. The CDR3 runs to 15 residues. J was trimmed by 3 bases and V by 6 bases; bases with no gene match: 7. In DNA, the CDR3 is TGTGCCAGCAGCCTGTTCGCGGGAGGCTACAATGAGCAGTTCTTC. This translates into CASSLFAGGYNEQFF.

The CDR3 DNA follows: TGTGCCAGCAGTTACTCGGACGGGATGAACACTGAAGCTTTCTTT. This codes for CASSYSDGMNTEAFF. This chain connects TRBV6-5 to TRBJ1-1, with D uncertain. The germline V and J ends were trimmed by 0 bases and 0 bases, with 8 bases remaining between them. Germline V gives CDR1 MNHEY, CDR2 SVGAGI. The CDR3 totals 15 residues.

This clonotype has a count of ten or more. The CDR3: CASSPRGTRTDTQYF. The DNA for the CDR3 is TGTGCCAGCAGTCCGAGAGGGACTCGCACAGATACGCAGTATTTT. The V gene is TRBV2, the J gene TRBJ2-3, with TRBD2 as a possible D gene (6 bases). V was clipped by 5 bases and J by 1 base, with 13 bases between them. The CDR3 extends over 15 amino acids. Germline V gene data show CDR1 as SNHLY and CDR2 as FYNNEI.

About this clonotype itself: A read error is possible here, since a much larger clone lies one base away. V is TRBV11-1 and J is TRBJ1-2, with 9 nucleotides matching TRBD1. The CDR3 is 16 residues long. Germline assignment: CDR1 SGHAT and CDR2 FQDESV (reference sequence). CDR3 loop: CGSSYQSTGGEDGYTF. CDR3 bases: TGTGGCAGCAGCTACCAATCGACAGGGGGAGAGGATGGCTACACCTTC.

This clonotype was detected only a few times. This chain connects TRBV20-1 to TRBJ1-2, with 7 bases fitting TRBD1. The CDR3 extends over 16 amino acids. V gave up 0 bases and J gave up 1 base; unmatched junction bases: 8. Germline assignment: CDR1 DFQATT and CDR2 SNEGSKA (reference sequence). In nucleotides, the CDR3 is TGCAGTGCTAGAGAGTTACAGGGGCGGGATAACTATGGCTACACCTTC. It encodes CSARELQGRDNYGYTF.

This clonotype was seen repeatedly, ten times or more. The rearrangement joins TRBV4-1 to TRBJ2-7; TRBD1 or TRBD2 may be the D gene (6 bases each). This CDR3 has 18 amino acids. Per the germline V gene, CDR1 is MGHRA and CDR2 is YSYEKL. V lost 8 bases and J 1 base, leaving 27 bases between the germline ends. CDR3 bases: TGCGCCAGCGGCCCGGGGGCGGGGCCGAAGAGCGGGTCCTACGAGCAGTACTTC. Protein: CASGPGAGPKSGSYEQYF.

Many counts were recorded for this clonotype. V gene TRBV27 combines with J gene TRBJ2-7, with D uncertain. Germline V gives CDR1 MNHEY, CDR2 SMNVEV (reference sequence). There are 14 residues in the CDR3. Trimming took 2 bases from V and 1 from J, leaving 9 bases between them. The CDR3 reads CASSLTGPSYEQYF. CDR3 in DNA: TGTGCCAGCAGTTTAACGGGCCCTTCCTACGAGCAGTACTTC.

This clonotype was found many times. The V call is TRBV12-3 or TRBV12-4, the J call TRBJ1-5; D ambiguous. Trimming removed 7 bases from V and 7 bases from J, with 11 bases in between. The CDR3 is made up of 12 amino acids. CDR3 protein: CASTLSSQPQHF. The CDR3 bases are TGTGCCAGCACCCTATCCAGCCAGCCCCAGCATTTT.

This chain connects TRBV12-5 to TRBJ1-3; D gene uncertain. This CDR3 comprises 18 residues. Germline assignment: CDR1 LGHNT and CDR2 FRNRAP. V was cut by 2 bases and J by 4 bases, with 21 bases left in between. CDR3 region: CASGLFVLSRLSGNTIYF. The CDR3 nucleotides read TGTGCTAGTGGTTTGTTTGTTTTAAGCCGGCTCTCCGGAAACACCATATATTTT.

This clonotype was counted at least ten times. The rearrangement links TRBV7-8 to TRBJ2-2, with TRBD2 identical over 11 bases. The V gene end was trimmed by 0 bases and the J gene end by 0 bases; junction bases not matched to a gene: 0. CDR1 is SGHVS and CDR2 is FQNEAQ in the germline V gene. The CDR3 has 17 amino acids. The chain's CDR3 is CASSLASGRANTGELFF. The CDR3 DNA is TGTGCCAGCAGCTTAGCTAGCGGGAGGGCGAACACCGGGGAGCTGTTTTTT.

This clonotype was recorded at least ten times. The chain carries TRBV30 and TRBJ1-1, with 8 bases identical to TRBD1. This CDR3 spans 12 amino acids. CDR1 and CDR2 from the germline V gene are GTSNPN and SVGIG (reference sequence). V trimming: 1 base; J trimming: 5 bases; junction bases outside the gene matches: 0. CDR3 nucleotides: TGTGCCTGGAGTGGACAGGGGACTGAAGCTTTCTTT. This gives the protein CAWSGQGTEAFF. The entire variable domain, with the rest obtained from reference TRBV30 and TRBJ1-1, is as follows: SQTIHQWPATLVQPVGSPLSLECTVEGTSNPNLYWYRQAAGRGLQLLFYSVGIGQISSEVPQNLSASRPQDRQFILSSKKLLLSDSGFYLCAWSGQGTEAFFGQGTRLTVV.

This clonotype has a handful of counts. Compared with germline, one end of the junction differs, possibly owing to a read error. J is TRBJ2-3 and V is TRBV7-7; TRBD1 or TRBD2 may be the D gene (5 bases each). This CDR3 has 14 amino acids. Germline CDR1 reads SSHAT; CDR2 reads FNYEAQ (reference sequence). The CDR3 sequence is CASSLEGITDTQYF. In DNA, the CDR3 is TGTGCTAGCAGCTTAGAGGGGATCACAGATACGCAGTATTTT.